This is a list of T cell receptor beta chains from one sample in a study of long-term antiretroviral therapy in people with HIV. The assay was immunoSEQ multiplex PCR, and TCRdb's table has in-frame clones only and misses some. The sample has roughly 36,000 clones, approximately 85% seen once; the top ten hold around 4.6%. The sequences come from unsorted PBMCs, collected around 2.7 years before starting antiretroviral therapy. These receptors all come from a woman in her 30s with HIV. Each CDR3 is given with its conserved first and last residue. A D gene is named only where the DNA matches it firmly. The size entry is marked missing in some rows and otherwise reads once, few, many or a size class.

v_call,j_call,d_call,clone_size,cdr3_aa,cdr3_nt
TRBV6-1,TRBJ2-1,TRBD1,NA,CASSGGTDLNEQFF,TGTGCCAGCAGTGGGGGGACAGACCTCAATGAGCAGTTCTTC
TRBV30,TRBJ1-5,NA,NA,CAFSPGAPSNQPQHF,TGTGCCTTTAGCCCAGGGGCCCCATCCAATCAGCCCCAGCATTTT
TRBV30,TRBJ1-5,NA,NA,CAWSGGSAGNQPQHF,TGTGCCTGGAGTGGGGGAAGTGCCGGCAATCAGCCCCAGCATTTT
TRBV5-1,TRBJ2-1,TRBD1,once,CASSPRTGGNEQFF,TGCGCCAGCAGCCCGAGGACAGGGGGTAATGAGCAGTTCTTC
TRBV7-2,TRBJ1-2,NA,few,CASSLALGAGEGYTF,TGTGCCAGCAGCTTAGCGCTAGGGGCAGGGGAGGGCTACACCTTC
TRBV10-1,TRBJ2-7,NA,NA,CASSRTADSYEQYF,TGCGCCAGCAGCCGGACAGCCGACTCCTACGAGCAGTACTTC
TRBV5-8,TRBJ1-3,NA,NA,CASSLVKFADLNTIYF,TGTGCCAGCAGCTTGGTCAAGTTCGCAGACCTAAACACCATATATTTT
TRBV9,TRBJ2-3,NA,NA,CASSVGQYTDTQYF,TGTGCCAGCAGCGTAGGACAGTACACAGATACGCAGTATTTT
TRBV6-6,TRBJ1-5,NA,once,CASSYQDSNQPQHF,TGTGCCAGCAGTTACCAGGATAGCAATCAGCCCCAGCATTTT
TRBV6-1,TRBJ1-2,NA,NA,CASSEFAGNYGYTF,TGTGCCAGCAGTGAATTTGCAGGGAACTATGGCTACACCTTC
TRBV5-8,TRBJ1-4,TRBD1,NA,CASSHGQGGATNEKLFF,TGTGCCAGCAGCCACGGACAGGGGGGTGCAACTAATGAAAAACTGTTTTTT
TRBV7-8,TRBJ1-6,TRBD1,NA,CASSLGDRIVSPLHF,TGTGCCAGCAGCTTGGGGGACAGGATTGTTTCACCCCTCCACTTT
TRBV5-1,TRBJ1-1,TRBD1,NA,CASSYRGDTEAFF,TGCGCCAGCAGCTACAGGGGGGACACTGAAGCTTTCTTT
TRBV14,TRBJ2-5,TRBD2,NA,CASSQDPGLAPETQYF,TGTGCCAGCAGCCAGGACCCGGGACTAGCCCCGGAGACCCAGTACTTC
TRBV7-3,TRBJ1-1,NA,NA,CASSPMGAAEAFF,TGTGCCAGCAGCCCCATGGGGGCCGCTGAAGCTTTCTTT
TRBV6-1,TRBJ2-5,NA,NA,CASSESVGQEYF,TGTGCCAGCAGTGAATCTGTCGGCCAGGAGTACTTC
TRBV19,TRBJ1-3,TRBD1,NA,CASGTASGNTIYF,TGTGCCAGTGGGACAGCCTCTGGAAACACCATATATTTT
TRBV5-6,TRBJ1-2,NA,NA,CASSLSNYGYTF,TGTGCCAGCAGCTTGTCCAACTATGGCTACACCTTC
TRBV4-1,TRBJ2-3,TRBD2,NA,CASSQASGGAKDTQYF,TGCGCCAGCAGCCAAGCTAGCGGGGGGGCAAAAGATACGCAGTATTTT
TRBV9,TRBJ1-4,NA,NA,CASSLGTVPTNEKLFF,TGTGCCAGCAGCCTGGGGACGGTTCCAACTAATGAAAAACTGTTTTTT
TRBV29-1,TRBJ2-2,TRBD1,few,CSARDRDLIGELFF,TGCAGCGCCCGGGACAGGGACTTGATCGGGGAGCTGTTTTTT
TRBV9,TRBJ2-2,TRBD1,NA,CASSGTGVGAGELFF,TGTGCCAGCAGCGGGACAGGGGTTGGGGCCGGGGAGCTGTTTTTT
TRBV6-5,TRBJ1-1,NA,NA,CASSPFKGSNTEAFF,TGTGCCAGCAGTCCCTTTAAGGGATCGAACACTGAAGCTTTCTTT
TRBV4-2,TRBJ1-2,NA,few,CASSQAGDLIAYGYTF,TGTGCCAGCAGCCAAGCCGGAGACCTTATCGCCTATGGCTACACCTTC
TRBV29-1,TRBJ2-3,NA,NA,CSAEKGLRSDTQYF,TGCAGCGCCGAGAAAGGGCTTAGATCAGATACGCAGTATTTT
TRBV15,TRBJ2-1,TRBD2,NA,CATSRPRAGDSYNEQFF,TGTGCCACCAGCAGACCCCGTGCGGGGGACTCCTACAATGAGCAGTTCTTC
TRBV13,TRBJ2-3,NA,NA,CASSPRRSSDTQYF,TGTGCCAGCAGCCCCCGGAGGAGTTCAGATACGCAGTATTTT
TRBV6-4,TRBJ2-5,NA,NA,CASSDSRRQETQYF,TGTGCCAGCAGTGACTCGCGTCGGCAAGAGACCCAGTACTTC
TRBV5-1,TRBJ1-1,TRBD1,few,CASSPGDRGEAFF,TGCGCCAGCAGCCCAGGGGACAGGGGTGAAGCTTTCTTT
TRBV2,TRBJ1-4,TRBD1,few,CASRDRSFGNAEKLFF,TGTGCCAGCCGGGACAGGTCCTTCGGCAACGCAGAAAAACTGTTTTTT
TRBV27,TRBJ2-5,NA,NA,CASSFWAGLRETQYF,TGTGCCAGCAGTTTTTGGGCAGGGCTGCGGGAGACCCAGTACTTC
TRBV6-4,TRBJ1-1,NA,NA,CASRLGVNTEAFF,TGTGCCAGCAGACTCGGGGTCAACACTGAAGCTTTCTTT
TRBV19,TRBJ2-3,TRBD2,NA,CASSINLASGAPDTQYF,TGTGCCAGTAGTATTAATCTGGCTAGCGGGGCCCCAGATACGCAGTATTTT
TRBV29-1,TRBJ1-1,NA,NA,CSVIGPGGNTEAFF,TGCAGCGTCATCGGCCCGGGGGGGAACACTGAAGCTTTCTTT
TRBV6-1,TRBJ1-1,NA,NA,CASRRNTEAFF,TGTGCCAGCAGGAGGAACACTGAAGCTTTCTTT
TRBV7-8,TRBJ1-4,NA,NA,CASSLGVRGPNEKLFF,TGTGCCAGCAGCTTAGGAGTCCGGGGGCCTAATGAAAAACTGTTTTTT
TRBV4-1,TRBJ2-3,TRBD2,NA,CASSQASGATDTQYF,TGCGCCAGCAGCCAGGCTAGCGGGGCCACAGATACGCAGTATTTT
TRBV7-2,TRBJ1-2,NA,NA,CASRLGQGGGYTF,TGTGCCAGCAGGCTGGGGCAGGGTGGCGGCTACACCTTC
TRBV9,TRBJ2-3,TRBD2,NA,CASSTRLAATDTQYF,TGTGCCAGCAGCACCCGACTAGCGGCCACAGATACGCAGTATTTT
TRBV29-1,TRBJ2-7,TRBD1,NA,CSVAQGAPSEQYF,TGCAGCGTCGCCCAGGGGGCGCCTAGCGAGCAGTACTTC
TRBV30,TRBJ2-5,TRBD2,once,CAWSRERTSGGASETQYF,TGTGCCTGGAGTCGAGAGAGGACTAGCGGGGGGGCTTCAGAGACCCAGTACTTC
TRBV5-6,TRBJ2-5,NA,NA,CASSPGLEGGETQYF,TGTGCCAGCAGCCCGGGACTCGAGGGCGGAGAGACCCAGTACTTC
TRBV6-1,TRBJ1-2,NA,NA,CASSELIGYTF,TGTGCCAGCAGTGAACTTATAGGCTACACCTTC
TRBV10-3,TRBJ1-2,NA,NA,CAIAREGSNYGYTF,TGTGCCATCGCACGGGAGGGCTCCAACTATGGCTACACCTTC
TRBV5-4,TRBJ1-1,NA,NA,CASSLGGLNTEAFF,TGTGCCAGCAGCTTGGGAGGTCTGAACACTGAAGCTTTCTTT
TRBV15,TRBJ1-5,TRBD1,NA,CATSRDIGQAQPQHF,TGTGCCACCAGCAGAGATATTGGACAGGCCCAGCCCCAGCATTTT
TRBV10-2,TRBJ2-2,NA,NA,CASSRDPTGELFF,TGCGCCAGCAGTCGGGACCCCACCGGGGAGCTGTTTTTT
TRBV27,TRBJ2-1,NA,NA,CASSQNLPKPLF,TGTGCCAGCAGCCAAAACTTACCTAAGCCCCTCTTC
TRBV5-1,TRBJ2-1,TRBD1,NA,CASSLEGAADGEQFF,TGCGCCAGCAGCTTGGAGGGGGCCGCAGACGGTGAGCAGTTCTTC